One and the same sample provided the 23 T cell receptor beta chains below, sequenced in a study of blood T cell repertoires in COVID-19 (dated by TCRdb to 2018 to 2020). Library method: the immunoSEQ multiplex PCR assay. TCRdb provides this immuneACCESS table in a form limited to in-frame rearrangements. Some clones are lacking; in checked studies, under half of them reflect an unresolved V gene, and why the rest are absent is not known. Across this sample there are about 140,000 clones, with around nine tenths seen only once. More than 3.5% of the sample comes from the top ten. The specimen was peripheral blood. Every receptor here comes from a woman between 40 and 55 years old with acute or convalescent COVID-19.

V usage is TRBV7-2 and J usage is TRBJ2-5; D is perhaps TRBD2 (6 bases). Trimming removed 5 bases at V and 5 bases at J, with 15 bases between. CDR3 length equals 14 residues. Per germline, CDR1 SGHTA and CDR2 FQGNSA. The CDR3 spells CASSPFAGRETQYF. In DNA, the CDR3 is TGTGCCAGCAGCCCATTTGCGGGGAGGGAGACCCAGTACTTC.

V gene TRBV6-6 combines with J gene TRBJ2-1, with 9 bases aligning to TRBD1. The V and J ends lost 2 bases and 5 bases, in that order; junction bases with no gene match: 7. CDR1 is MNHNY, CDR2 SVGAGI, per germline (reference sequence). This CDR3 has 16 amino acids. The CDR3 protein is CASSYRDRGVDNEQFF. CDR3 in DNA: TGTGCCAGCAGTTACCGCGACAGGGGGGTAGACAATGAGCAGTTCTTC.

The gene calls are TRBV27 and TRBJ1-3; D gene unclear. The V gene's germline CDR1 is MNHEY and CDR2 SMNVEV (reference sequence). V lost 2 bases and J 11 bases, leaving 7 bases between the germline ends. The CDR3 contains 11 residues. CDR3 amino acids: CASSLRRPIYF. The CDR3 bases are TGTGCCAGCAGTTTACGGCGGCCCATATATTTT.

The chain carries TRBV10-3 and TRBJ1-1; no definite D call. Germline V lookup: CDR1 ENHRY, CDR2 SYGVKD. The V end lost 5 bases, the J end lost 3 bases, and 10 bases lay between the germline ends. This CDR3 has 13 amino acids. In DNA, the CDR3 is TGTGCCATCAGTAACCGGGGAGACACTGAAGCTTTCTTT. It is translated as CAISNRGDTEAFF.

The J gene is TRBJ1-1, the V gene TRBV7-2; D uncertain. Germline V gives CDR1 SGHTA, CDR2 FQGNSA. V was cut by 1 base and J by 3 bases, with 9 bases left in between. The CDR3 is 14 residues long. In nucleotides, the CDR3 is TGTGCCAGCAGCTTAGAATGGAGGGACACTGAAGCTTTCTTT. It codes for CASSLEWRDTEAFF.

The rearrangement joins TRBV18 to TRBJ2-1, with 8 bases lining up with TRBD1. V gave up 4 bases and J gave up 0 bases; unmatched junction bases: 8. Germline V gives CDR1 KGHSH, CDR2 LQKENI. CDR3 length: 17 residues. The CDR3 coding sequence is TGTGCCAGCTCACTACTACCGACAGGGGACTCCTACAATGAGCAGTTCTTC. This translates into CASSLLPTGDSYNEQFF.

The rearrangement links TRBV15 to TRBJ1-1, with D perhaps matching TRBD1 (6 bases). CDR1 is LNHNV, CDR2 YYDKDF, per germline (reference sequence). CDR3 size: 13 residues. The V gene lost 1 base and the J gene lost 5 bases, with 8 bases spanning the gap. CDR3 amino acids: CATSRATGTEAFF. CDR3 coding DNA: TGTGCCACCAGCAGAGCCACAGGGACTGAAGCTTTCTTT.

This sequence joins TRBV6-5 and TRBJ1-2; 7 bases match TRBD1. Trimming took 6 bases from V and 6 from J; bases not matched to a gene: 7. CDR1 MNHEY and CDR2 SVGAGI come from the germline V gene. This CDR3 comprises 13 residues. The DNA for the CDR3 is TGTGCCAGCAGGCCTCCGACAGGGAATGGCTACACCTTC. Amino acid sequence: CASRPPTGNGYTF.

This chain uses TRBV5-4 with TRBJ2-2; 7 nucleotides align to TRBD2. The CDR3 is 16 amino acids. Germline V gene lookup returns CDR1 SGHNT and CDR2 YYREEE (reference sequence). V lost 3 bases, J lost 3 bases, and 8 bases stayed unmatched. In nucleotides, the CDR3 is TGTGCCAGCAGCTACTATGGGGACTACTACACCGGGGAGCTGTTTTTT. Protein sequence: CASSYYGDYYTGELFF.

This chain uses TRBV7-2 with TRBJ2-7, with 8 bases aligning to TRBD2. With V trimmed by 4 bases and J by 7 bases, 12 bases remained unmatched. Germline CDR1 and CDR2: SGHTA and FQGNSA. The CDR3 runs to 15 residues. The CDR3 region has the DNA TGTGCCAGCAGCTCTGCGGGAGGACCATTAAAGGAGCAGTACTTC. Protein sequence: CASSSAGGPLKEQYF.

The sample holds one count of this clone. The rearrangement joins TRBV10-3 to TRBJ1-4; no clear D gene. The germline V gene has CDR1 ENHRY and CDR2 SYGVKD. This CDR3 comprises 13 residues. The germline V and J ends were trimmed by 2 bases and 8 bases, with 9 bases remaining between them. This chain's CDR3 is CAISEPAGEKLFF. CDR3 coding DNA: TGTGCCATCAGTGAGCCGGCGGGGGAAAAACTGTTTTTT.

This chain links TRBV28 with TRBJ1-5, with a weak D call TRBD1 (5 bases). Between the trimmed V and J ends, which lost 7 bases and 7 bases, there was a span of 17 bases. Germline assignment: CDR1 MDHEN and CDR2 SYDVKM. CDR3 length: 14 residues. The chain's CDR3 is CASNTVAGEQPQHF. In DNA, the CDR3 is TGTGCCAGCAATACCGTTGCGGGGGAGCAGCCCCAGCATTTT.

V is TRBV18 and J is TRBJ2-7; 11 bases are a match to TRBD1. Germline V CDR1 and CDR2: KGHSH, LQKENI. Germline trimming cut 3 bases from V and 6 bases from J; bases unmatched to any gene: 7. CDR3 length: 15 residues. CDR3 bases: TGTGCCAGCTCACCCTGGGGGGACAGGGGGAGCGAGCAGTACTTC. Its translation is CASSPWGDRGSEQYF.

The rearrangement joins TRBV5-5 to TRBJ1-4, with D unclear. Germline loops: CDR1 SGHKS, CDR2 YYEKEE (reference sequence). The length of the CDR3 is 12 residues. Trimming cost V 1 base and J 4 bases, with 2 bases left between them. The CDR3 region has the DNA TGTGCCAGCAGCTTGCTTAATGAAAAACTGTTTTTT. The encoded protein is CASSLLNEKLFF.

V and J are TRBV15 and TRBJ1-1, with D perhaps matching TRBD1 (5 bases). Germline V gene sequence: CDR1 LNHNV, CDR2 YYDKDF (reference sequence). V lost 4 bases, J lost 7 bases, and 10 bases lay in between. The CDR3 length is 12 residues. Here the CDR3 reads CATSTGLSEAFF. The CDR3 region has the DNA TGTGCCACCAGCACAGGGCTTAGTGAAGCTTTCTTT.

V is TRBV7-2 and J is TRBJ1-5; 7 nucleotides agree with TRBD1. Unmatched junction bases numbered 10, after V lost 5 bases and J lost 3 bases. The CDR3 spans 16 residues. Germline V CDR1 and CDR2: SGHTA, FQGNSA. The CDR3 DNA sequence: TGTGCCAGCAGCAACGGCGGGACAGCACCCAATCAGCCCCAGCATTTT. It encodes CASSNGGTAPNQPQHF.

This clone was counted a single time. The chain couples TRBV7-6 to TRBJ2-1, with TRBD1 matching over 7 bases. Unmatched junction bases numbered 8, after V lost 4 bases and J lost 5 bases. Germline V gene data show CDR1 as SGHVS and CDR2 as FNYEAQ. The CDR3 is 15 residues long. CDR3 nucleotides: TGTGCCAGCAGCTCCCGGACAGGAGCCAACAATGAGCAGTTCTTC. Translating gives CASSSRTGANNEQFF.

The gene calls are TRBV12-5 and TRBJ1-5; TRBD1 matches 7 bases. Trimming cost V 5 bases and J 7 bases; bases outside gene matches: 5. CDR1 and CDR2 (germline): LGHNT, FRNRAP. The length of the CDR3 is 13 residues. In DNA, the CDR3 is TGTGCTAGTGGTCACAGGGGTTTCCAGCCCCAGCATTTT. Translated, it gives CASGHRGFQPQHF.

The chain carries TRBV11-3 and TRBJ2-2, with 11 bases matching TRBD2. CDR1 and CDR2 (germline): SGHNT, YENEEA. The CDR3 has 14 residues. Trimming took 7 bases from V and 8 from J; bases not matched to a gene: 6. The CDR3 sequence: CASTTSGGSGELFF. DNA for the CDR3: TGTGCCAGCACCACTAGCGGGGGATCGGGGGAGCTGTTTTTT.

J is TRBJ2-7 and V is TRBV7-2; 10 bases are shared with TRBD2. The J segment lost 4 bases and the V segment lost 5 bases, leaving 14 bases of the junction unmatched. The CDR3 sequence is 17 residues long. Germline values: CDR1 SGHTA, CDR2 FQGNSA. CDR3 amino acids: CASSPTRWASGSYEQYF. In nucleotides, the CDR3 is TGTGCCAGCAGCCCGACACGCTGGGCTAGCGGGAGTTACGAGCAGTACTTC.

V usage is TRBV6-7 and J usage is TRBJ1-3; no reliable D call. TRBV6-7 is recorded as an ORF, its role being uncertain. The CDR3 consists of 15 residues. The V end was cut by 2 bases, the J end by 0 bases, with 8 bases between. DNA of the CDR3: TGTGCCAGCAGTTACATCCGTAGCTCTGGAAACACCATATATTTT. This codes for CASSYIRSSGNTIYF.

The V and J genes are TRBV7-9 and TRBJ2-7, with D maybe TRBD1 (6 bases). V lost 5 bases and J lost 0, with 14 bases in between. The CDR3 loop spans 15 amino acids. Germline values: CDR1 SEHNR, CDR2 FQNEAQ (reference sequence). The CDR3 here is CASSPPGTLSYEQYF. CDR3 nucleotide sequence: TGTGCCAGCAGCCCTCCCGGGACACTCTCCTACGAGCAGTACTTC. Full variable domain (remainder filled in from reference TRBV7-9 and TRBJ2-7): DTGVSQNPRHKITKRGQNVTFRCDPISEHNRLYWYRQTLGQGPEFLTYFQNEAQLEKSRLLSDRFSAERPKGSFSTLEIQRTEQGDSAMYLCASSPPGTLSYEQYFGPGTRLTVT.

This clone showed up just once. J is TRBJ1-2 and V is TRBV19; the match to TRBD1 covers 7 bases. The CDR3 covers 13 residues. V was clipped by 7 bases and J by 6 bases; unmatched bases: 8. Per the germline V gene, CDR1 is LNHDA and CDR2 is SQIVND (reference sequence). The CDR3 coding sequence is TGTGCCAGTATTTACAGGGGTAAGGATGGCTACACCTTC. Its protein product is CASIYRGKDGYTF.